This T cell receptor beta chain came from a study of T cells in Graves' hyperthyroidism and ophthalmopathy. Study findings and constraints: Blood also carried most thyroid clonotypes expanded above 0.001.

Amplification yielded TCR beta CDR3 regions, with RNA transcripts as the source. Researchers ran a first-round RT-PCR on the TCR CDR3 using the HTBI primer set. Each CDR3 protein is one row after TCRdb ran MiXCR on the multiplex PCR reads. This table has about 250,000 distinct CDR3 sequences, about 20% appearing once. The study included ophthalmopathy patients with Clinical Activity Score at least 3, NOSPECS grade at least 4 and duration under 3 months. From more than 8 ml of fresh peripheral blood, PBMCs were isolated. The V segment lost 5 bases and the J segment 6 bases; nucleotides outside the gene matches: 6. The germline CDR1 and CDR2 sequences are SQVTM and ANQGSEA. The CDR3 runs to 15 residues. Note on this clonotype: Its antigen is still unknown.

Specimen: blood. The chain employs TRBV29-1 and TRBJ2-1, with 14 positions matching TRBD2. This TCR came from a man younger than 45 with Graves' ophthalmopathy. The CDR3 protein is CSVPGLAGAGNEQFF. CDR3 sequence (DNA): TGCAGCGTTCCGGGACTAGCGGGAGCGGGCAATGAGCAGTTCTTC.